This record concerns one T cell receptor (beta chain) sequence. The entry originates in a study of T cells expressing NK-cell markers. Looking at the study overall: Seven of the eight sequenced donors were HCMV-seropositive; one was seronegative.

TCRdb processed the 5' RACE reads again and assigns one entry to each CDR3 protein, with no DNA. This repertoire includes about 150,000 distinct CDR3 sequences. The TCR sequence derives from a woman in her forties or fifties in good health. Material for sequencing was blood T cells: a sorted CD56 or NKG2C T cell subset, CD4+ or CD8+ T cells, or bulk PBMC T cells (not recorded which).

The CDR3 spells CATSDLTGSETQYF. V gene TRBV24-1 combines with J gene TRBJ2-5; with no DNA, the TCRdb D assignment of TRBD1 cannot be verified. Germline V lookup: CDR1 KGHDR, CDR2 SFDVKD. The CDR3 covers 14 residues.